A selection of T cell receptor beta chains follows, all from one sample in a study of cytomegalovirus exposure and HLA in healthy donors. The method was immunoSEQ multiplex PCR; TCRdb's version includes in-frame clones alone and lacks a portion of them. The sample has some 180,000 clones; approximately 80% are singletons. The sample taken for sequencing was PBMCs. All receptors come from a girl aged 2 to 9 in good health and CMV-seropositive. Each CDR3 is given with its conserved first and last residue.

v_call: TRBV6-6; j_call: TRBJ1-6; cdr3_aa: CASRGQGISASPLHF
v_call: TRBV15; j_call: TRBJ2-1; cdr3_aa: CATSRATGGVSYNEQFF
v_call: TRBV28; j_call: TRBJ2-1; cdr3_aa: CASSRLAVSYNEQFF
v_call: TRBV28; j_call: TRBJ2-6; cdr3_aa: CASSIISGNSGANVLTF
v_call: TRBV5-6; j_call: TRBJ1-1; cdr3_aa: CASSLVRGLFDWGTEAFF
v_call: TRBV13; j_call: TRBJ2-2; cdr3_aa: CASSQWWAGEDGGELFF
v_call: TRBV28; j_call: TRBJ2-1; cdr3_aa: CASSLLAGAANEQFF
v_call: TRBV11-2; j_call: TRBJ1-2; cdr3_aa: CASSLGTVNYGYTF
v_call: TRBV6-1; j_call: TRBJ1-6; cdr3_aa: CASREQGAYNSPLHF
v_call: TRBV2; j_call: TRBJ2-1; cdr3_aa: CASSDGTGRKQFF
v_call: TRBV5-1; j_call: TRBJ2-7; cdr3_aa: CASSFSGLAGGWEQYF
v_call: TRBV6-1; j_call: TRBJ2-5; cdr3_aa: CASSVITRGETQYF
v_call: TRBV19; j_call: TRBJ2-5; cdr3_aa: CASSFGLARQETQYF
v_call: TRBV12-5; j_call: TRBJ2-7; cdr3_aa: CASGLATEVLDEQYF
v_call: TRBV15; j_call: TRBJ2-1; cdr3_aa: CATSRGRDSPPYNEQFF
v_call: TRBV5-1; j_call: TRBJ2-3; cdr3_aa: CASKVGGRDTQYF
v_call: TRBV15; j_call: TRBJ1-2; cdr3_aa: CATSRERPGQLYGYTF
v_call: TRBV5-1; j_call: TRBJ1-3; cdr3_aa: CASSQFAGNTIYF
v_call: TRBV10-3; j_call: TRBJ2-5; cdr3_aa: CAIKGSDRQETQYF
v_call: TRBV2; j_call: TRBJ1-2; cdr3_aa: CAGISVQTENYGYTF
v_call: TRBV10-3; j_call: TRBJ1-1; cdr3_aa: CATRGQNTEAFF
v_call: TRBV15; j_call: TRBJ2-1; cdr3_aa: CATSSGGDSQEQFF
v_call: TRBV12-5; j_call: TRBJ1-1; cdr3_aa: CASGLHPTGVDTEAFF
v_call: TRBV2; j_call: TRBJ2-3; cdr3_aa: CASSERGGAYTQYF
v_call: TRBV5-8; j_call: TRBJ2-3; cdr3_aa: CASSPAVGLAVEDTQYF
v_call: TRBV25-1; j_call: TRBJ1-4; cdr3_aa: CASVQSGGPNEKLFF
v_call: TRBV4-1; j_call: TRBJ2-7; cdr3_aa: CASSQEGMASGYYEQYF
v_call: TRBV6-5; j_call: TRBJ2-7; cdr3_aa: CASSYAGGPIDEQYF
v_call: TRBV27; j_call: TRBJ1-4; cdr3_aa: CASKLHGTGNEKLFF
v_call: TRBV6-5; j_call: TRBJ2-1; cdr3_aa: CASTEVGQGYNEQFF
v_call: TRBV11-3; j_call: TRBJ2-6; cdr3_aa: CASSLGGYSGANVLTF
v_call: TRBV7-9; j_call: TRBJ2-5; cdr3_aa: CASSLARETQYF
v_call: TRBV7-9; j_call: TRBJ2-1; cdr3_aa: CASSPWTSGSSYNEQFF
v_call: TRBV11-1; j_call: TRBJ2-7; cdr3_aa: CASSLGAGLSYEQYF
v_call: TRBV7-3; j_call: TRBJ1-3; cdr3_aa: CASSSRQEWSGNTIYF
v_call: TRBV19; j_call: TRBJ2-7; cdr3_aa: CASSQLSSYEQYF
v_call: TRBV19; j_call: TRBJ2-7; cdr3_aa: CASSIAGTSGAEQYF
v_call: TRBV19; j_call: TRBJ1-1; cdr3_aa: CASSAGQRRNTEAFF
v_call: TRBV19; j_call: TRBJ1-2; cdr3_aa: CASSTNSGDRTYGYTF